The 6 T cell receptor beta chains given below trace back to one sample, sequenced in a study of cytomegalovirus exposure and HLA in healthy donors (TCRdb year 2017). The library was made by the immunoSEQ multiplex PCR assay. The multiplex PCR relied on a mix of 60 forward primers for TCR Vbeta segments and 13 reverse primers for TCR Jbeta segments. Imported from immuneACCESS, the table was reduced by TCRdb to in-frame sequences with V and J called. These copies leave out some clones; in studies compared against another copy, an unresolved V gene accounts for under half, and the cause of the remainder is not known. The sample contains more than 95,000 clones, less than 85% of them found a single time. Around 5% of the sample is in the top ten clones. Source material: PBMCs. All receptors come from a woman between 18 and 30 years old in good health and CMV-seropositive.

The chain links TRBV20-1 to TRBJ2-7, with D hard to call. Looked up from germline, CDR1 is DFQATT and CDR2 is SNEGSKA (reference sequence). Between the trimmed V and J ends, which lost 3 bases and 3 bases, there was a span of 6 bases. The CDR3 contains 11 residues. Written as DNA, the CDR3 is TGCAGTGCTAGTCCAAACTACGAGCAGTACTTC. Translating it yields CSASPNYEQYF.

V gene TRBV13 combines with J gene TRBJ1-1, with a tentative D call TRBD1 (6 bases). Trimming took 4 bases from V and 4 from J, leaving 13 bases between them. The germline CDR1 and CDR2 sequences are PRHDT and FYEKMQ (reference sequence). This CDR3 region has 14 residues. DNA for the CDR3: TGTGCCAGCAGCTCCGTACAGGGCGGCACTGAAGCTTTCTTT. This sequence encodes CASSSVQGGTEAFF.

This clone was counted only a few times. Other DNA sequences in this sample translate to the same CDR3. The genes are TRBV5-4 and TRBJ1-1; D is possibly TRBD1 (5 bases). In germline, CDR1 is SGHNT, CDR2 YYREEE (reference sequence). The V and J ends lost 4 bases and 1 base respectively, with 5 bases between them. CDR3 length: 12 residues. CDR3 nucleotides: TGTGCCAGCAGCACAGGGAACACTGAAGCTTTCTTT. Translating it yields CASSTGNTEAFF. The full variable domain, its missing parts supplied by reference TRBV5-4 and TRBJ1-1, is ETGVTQSPTHLIKTRGQQVTLRCSSQSGHNTVSWYQQALGQGPQFIFQYYREEENGRGNFPPRFSGLQFPNYSSELNVNALELDDSALYLCASSTGNTEAFFGQGTRLTVV.

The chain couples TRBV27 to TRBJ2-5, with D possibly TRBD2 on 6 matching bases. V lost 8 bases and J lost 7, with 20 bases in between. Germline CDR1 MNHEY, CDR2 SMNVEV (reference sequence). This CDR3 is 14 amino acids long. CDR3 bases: TGTGCCAGCGCTGTGGGGCAAACGGAGGGGACCCAGTACTTC. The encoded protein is CASAVGQTEGTQYF.

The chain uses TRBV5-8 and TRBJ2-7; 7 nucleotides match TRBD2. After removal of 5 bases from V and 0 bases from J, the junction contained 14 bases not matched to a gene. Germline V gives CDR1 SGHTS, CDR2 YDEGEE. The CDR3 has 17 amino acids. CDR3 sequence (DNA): TGTGCCAGCAGTGACCGGGAGGCGGGTGGGCTCTCCTACGAGCAGTACTTC. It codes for CASSDREAGGLSYEQYF.

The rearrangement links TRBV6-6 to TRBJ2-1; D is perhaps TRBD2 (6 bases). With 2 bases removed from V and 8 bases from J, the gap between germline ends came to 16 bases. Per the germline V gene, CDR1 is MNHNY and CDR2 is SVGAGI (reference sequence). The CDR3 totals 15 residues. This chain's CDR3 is CASSYGSGESDEQFF. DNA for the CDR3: TGTGCCAGCAGTTACGGTAGCGGCGAGAGCGATGAGCAGTTCTTC.